A selection of T cell receptor beta chains follows, all from one sample in a study of blood T cell repertoires in COVID-19. Profiling relied on immunoSEQ multiplex PCR, and the TCRdb table lists in-frame clones only, not all of them. The data hold about 350,000 clones, with around nine tenths observed a single time. The sample consisted of PBMCs or T cells enriched from blood (not recorded which). All receptors derive from a woman aged 25 to 45 who had been exposed to COVID-19. Each CDR3 is given with its conserved first and last residue. Fields, in order: clone size, V gene, CDR3 protein. Clone size, where shown, is once, few, many, or a class for clones that have expanded.

abundance: once
v_gene: TRBV7-9
CDR3aa: CASSRAGGPPYF

abundance: -
v_gene: TRBV21-1
CDR3aa: CASSKAGTTHEKLFF

abundance: few
v_gene: TRBV5-1
CDR3aa: CASSSRTEGTGELFF

abundance: -
v_gene: TRBV5-5
CDR3aa: CASSLRQVVLAGGNEQFF

abundance: -
v_gene: TRBV29-1
CDR3aa: CSVVAGNYGYTF

abundance: -
v_gene: TRBV24-1
CDR3aa: CATSDRTGAGEKLFF

abundance: -
v_gene: TRBV29-1
CDR3aa: CSAEGTRKDYYEQYF

abundance: -
v_gene: TRBV5-1
CDR3aa: CASSFRGQVYNEQFF

abundance: few
v_gene: TRBV28
CDR3aa: CASSSVGGRTFTNTGELFF

abundance: -
v_gene: TRBV15
CDR3aa: CATSKGRGSGDSPLHF

abundance: -
v_gene: TRBV27
CDR3aa: CASSLGPGLAGKEQYF

abundance: -
v_gene: TRBV7-9
CDR3aa: CASSLTGDTDTQYF

abundance: once
v_gene: TRBV30
CDR3aa: CAWSSGGPDYTF

abundance: -
v_gene: TRBV5-1
CDR3aa: CASSTQGDYGYTF

abundance: -
v_gene: TRBV6-5
CDR3aa: CASSYGGETEAFF

abundance: -
v_gene: TRBV10-2
CDR3aa: CASSESQGLGSGNTIYF

abundance: -
v_gene: TRBV3-1/TRBV3-2
CDR3aa: CASSQGADTDTQYF